This T cell receptor beta chain was identified in a study of blood T cells in healthy people across ages. The CDR3 runs 17 residues. Per the germline V gene, CDR1 is SGDLS and CDR2 is YYNGEE. The ends were cut back, 0 bases at V and 4 bases at J, with 17 bases in the middle. A second PCR of about 7 to 11 cycles used a sample-barcoded 5' primer and a J-beta primer mix. TCRdb independently ran MiXCR on the 5' RACE reads; one entry per CDR3 protein. Of over a million distinct CDR3 sequences in the sample, approximately 63% were seen once. Sequencing input: blood. The chain is built from TRBV9 and TRBJ2-1; TRBD2 is a possible D gene (5 bases). The TCR sequence derives from a young man in good health. In DNA, the CDR3 is TGTGCCAGCAGCGTAGCTACCAGCGGTCATATGTACAATGAGCAGTTCTTC. Protein sequence: CASSVATSGHMYNEQFF.